This T cell receptor beta chain was observed in a study of blood T cell repertoires in COVID-19. Study in general: COVID-19 samples collected from the United States, Italy and Spain covered acute and convalescent phases. PBMCs, B-cell-depleted T cells, or T cells provided the cDNA or gDNA that made up the material.

Per the authors' pipeline: By means of reference gene primer amplification, nucleated cell counts were estimated. Generated by immunoSEQ multiplex PCR, the TCRdb table keeps only in-frame clones and is missing some. V and J calls and clone size follow that table, whereas D and trimming were derived from the DNA. This sample yields about 280,000 clones, of which roughly 86% are seen a single time; 11% belongs to the top ten. The germline V and J ends were trimmed by 2 bases and 3 bases, with 15 bases remaining between them. The CDR3 runs to 16 residues. Germline CDR1 reads SGHDT; CDR2 reads YYEEEE. The sequenced sample was peripheral blood. The V and J genes are TRBV5-6 and TRBJ2-4, with D maybe TRBD1 (5 bases). This receptor was taken from a woman between 25 and 40 years old with COVID-19, enrolled during active disease. CDR3 amino acids: CASSFNSGAIKNIQYF. As DNA, the CDR3 is TGTGCCAGCAGCTTTAATAGTGGGGCCATCAAAAACATTCAGTACTTC.